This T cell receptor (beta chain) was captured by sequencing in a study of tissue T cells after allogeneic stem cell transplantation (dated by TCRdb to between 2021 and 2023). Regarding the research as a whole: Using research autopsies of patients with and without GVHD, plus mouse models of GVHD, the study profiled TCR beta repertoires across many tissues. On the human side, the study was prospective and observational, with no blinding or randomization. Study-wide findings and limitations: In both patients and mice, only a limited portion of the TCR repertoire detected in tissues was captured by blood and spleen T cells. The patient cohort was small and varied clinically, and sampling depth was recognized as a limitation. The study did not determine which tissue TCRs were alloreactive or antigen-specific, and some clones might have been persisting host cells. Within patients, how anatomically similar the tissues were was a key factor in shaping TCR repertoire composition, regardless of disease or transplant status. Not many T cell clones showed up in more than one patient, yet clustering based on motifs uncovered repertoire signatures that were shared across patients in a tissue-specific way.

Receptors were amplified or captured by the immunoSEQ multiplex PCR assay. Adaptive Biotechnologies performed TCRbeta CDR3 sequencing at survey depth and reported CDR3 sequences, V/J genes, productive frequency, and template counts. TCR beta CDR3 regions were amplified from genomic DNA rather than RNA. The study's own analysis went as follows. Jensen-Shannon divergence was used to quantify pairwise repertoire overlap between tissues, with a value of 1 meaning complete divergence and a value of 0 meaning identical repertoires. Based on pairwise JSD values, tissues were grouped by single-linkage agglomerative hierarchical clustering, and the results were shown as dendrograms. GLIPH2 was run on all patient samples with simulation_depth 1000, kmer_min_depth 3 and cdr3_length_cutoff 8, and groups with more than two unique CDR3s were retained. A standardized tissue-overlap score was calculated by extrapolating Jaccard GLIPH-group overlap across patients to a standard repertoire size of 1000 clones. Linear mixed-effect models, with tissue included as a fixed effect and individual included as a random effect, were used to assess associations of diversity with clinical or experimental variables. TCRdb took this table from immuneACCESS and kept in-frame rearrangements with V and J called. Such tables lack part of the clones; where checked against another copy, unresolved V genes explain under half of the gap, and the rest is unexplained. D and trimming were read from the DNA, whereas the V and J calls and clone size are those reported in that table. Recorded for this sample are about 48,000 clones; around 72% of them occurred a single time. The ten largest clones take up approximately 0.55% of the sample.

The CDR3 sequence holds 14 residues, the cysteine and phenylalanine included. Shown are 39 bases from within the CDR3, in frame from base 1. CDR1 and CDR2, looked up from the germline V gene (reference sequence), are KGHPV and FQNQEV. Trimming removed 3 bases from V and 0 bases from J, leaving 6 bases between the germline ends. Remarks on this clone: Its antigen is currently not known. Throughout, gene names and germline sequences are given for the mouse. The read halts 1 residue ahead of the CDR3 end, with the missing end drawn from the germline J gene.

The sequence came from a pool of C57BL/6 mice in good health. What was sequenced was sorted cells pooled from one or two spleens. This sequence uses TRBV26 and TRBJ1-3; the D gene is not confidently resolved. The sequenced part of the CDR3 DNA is TGTGCCAGCAGTCTCACAGATTCTGGAAATACGCTCTAT. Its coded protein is CASSLTDSGNTLY. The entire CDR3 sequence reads CASSLTDSGNTLYF. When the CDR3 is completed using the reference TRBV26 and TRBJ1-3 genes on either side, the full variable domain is NSKVIQTPRYLVKGQGQKAKMRCIPEKGHPVVFWYQQNKNNEFKFLINFQNQEVLQQIDMTEKRFSAECPSNSPCSLEIQSSEAGDSALYLCASSLTDSGNTLYFGEGSRLIVV.